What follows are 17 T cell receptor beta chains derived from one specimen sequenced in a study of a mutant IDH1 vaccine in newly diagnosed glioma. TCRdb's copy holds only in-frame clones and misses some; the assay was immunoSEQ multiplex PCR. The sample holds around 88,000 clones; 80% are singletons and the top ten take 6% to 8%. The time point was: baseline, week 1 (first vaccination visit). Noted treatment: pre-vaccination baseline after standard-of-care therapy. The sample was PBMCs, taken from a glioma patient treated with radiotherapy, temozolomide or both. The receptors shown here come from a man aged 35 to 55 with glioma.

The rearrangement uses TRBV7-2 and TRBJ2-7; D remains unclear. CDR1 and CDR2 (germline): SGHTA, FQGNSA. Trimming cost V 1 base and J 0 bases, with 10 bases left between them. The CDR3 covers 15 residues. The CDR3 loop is CASSLDPASSYEQYF. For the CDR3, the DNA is TGTGCCAGCAGCTTAGATCCCGCGAGCTCCTACGAGCAGTACTTC.

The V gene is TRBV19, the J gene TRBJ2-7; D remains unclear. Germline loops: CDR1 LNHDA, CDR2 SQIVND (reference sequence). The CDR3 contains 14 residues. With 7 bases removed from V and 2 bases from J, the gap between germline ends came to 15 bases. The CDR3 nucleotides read TGTGCCAGTAATAGAGAGGACGGAACCTACGAGCAGTACTTC. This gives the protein CASNREDGTYEQYF.

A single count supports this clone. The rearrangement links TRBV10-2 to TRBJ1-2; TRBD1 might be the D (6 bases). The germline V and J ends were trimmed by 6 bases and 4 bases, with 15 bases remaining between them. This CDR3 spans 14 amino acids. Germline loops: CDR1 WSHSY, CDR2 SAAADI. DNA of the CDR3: TGCGCCAGCAGATTTCAGGGGTATGGCTATGGCTACACCTTC. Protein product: CASRFQGYGYGYTF.

This CDR3 reads CASSHDSSSGRVRSYEQYF. In DNA, the CDR3 is TGTGCCAGCAGCCATGACTCGTCTAGCGGGAGGGTCAGGTCCTACGAGCAGTACTTC. The chain uses TRBV7-2 and TRBJ2-7; 12 nucleotides line up with TRBD2. The CDR3 spans 19 residues. V lost 5 bases to trimming and J lost 1 base; unmatched junction nucleotides: 15. Germline lookup yields CDR1 SGHTA and CDR2 FQGNSA.

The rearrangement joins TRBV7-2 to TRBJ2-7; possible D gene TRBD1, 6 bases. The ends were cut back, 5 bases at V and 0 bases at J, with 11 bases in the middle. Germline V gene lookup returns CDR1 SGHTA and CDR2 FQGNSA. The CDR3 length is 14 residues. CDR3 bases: TGTGCCAGCAGCCGGGACACCCACTCCTACGAGCAGTACTTC. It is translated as CASSRDTHSYEQYF.

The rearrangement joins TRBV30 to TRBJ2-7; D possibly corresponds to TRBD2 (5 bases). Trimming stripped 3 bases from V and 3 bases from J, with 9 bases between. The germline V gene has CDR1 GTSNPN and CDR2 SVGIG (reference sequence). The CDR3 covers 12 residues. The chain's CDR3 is CAWSTRDYEQYF. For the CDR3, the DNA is TGTGCCTGGAGCACCCGGGACTACGAGCAGTACTTC.

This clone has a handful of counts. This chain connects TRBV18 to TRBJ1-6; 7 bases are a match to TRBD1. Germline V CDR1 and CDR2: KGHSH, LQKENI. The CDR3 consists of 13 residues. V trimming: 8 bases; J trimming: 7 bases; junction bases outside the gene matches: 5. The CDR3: CASVGQRNSPLHF. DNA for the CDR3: TGTGCCAGCGTGGGACAGAGGAATTCACCCCTCCACTTT.

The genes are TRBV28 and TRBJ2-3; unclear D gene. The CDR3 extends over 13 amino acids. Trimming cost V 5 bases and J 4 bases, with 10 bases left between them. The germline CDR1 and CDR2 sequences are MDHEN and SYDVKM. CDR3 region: CASSPRTADTQYF. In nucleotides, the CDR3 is TGTGCCAGCAGTCCCCGGACCGCAGATACGCAGTATTTT.

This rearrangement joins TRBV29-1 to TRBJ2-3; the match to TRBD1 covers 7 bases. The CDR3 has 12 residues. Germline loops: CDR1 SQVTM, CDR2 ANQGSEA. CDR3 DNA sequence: TGCAGTTCAACAGGGGCTACAGATACGCAGTATTTT. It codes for CSSTGATDTQYF.

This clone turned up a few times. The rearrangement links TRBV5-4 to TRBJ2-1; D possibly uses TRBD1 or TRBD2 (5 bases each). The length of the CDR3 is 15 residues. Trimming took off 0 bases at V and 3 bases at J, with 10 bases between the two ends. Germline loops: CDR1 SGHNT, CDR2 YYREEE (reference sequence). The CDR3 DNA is TGTGCCAGCAGCTTGGATTCGGGGCGCTACAATGAGCAGTTCTTC. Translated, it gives CASSLDSGRYNEQFF.

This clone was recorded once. The CDR3 region has the DNA TGTGCCAGCAGTGCTAGACTAGCCGGCACCGGGGAGCTGTTTTTT. Translated: CASSARLAGTGELFF. The rearrangement links TRBV6-4 to TRBJ2-2, with TRBD2 identical over 7 bases. Germline-derived CDR1 and CDR2 are MRHNA and SNTAGT. V trimming: 4 bases; J trimming: 4 bases; junction bases outside the gene matches: 6. There are 15 residues in the CDR3.

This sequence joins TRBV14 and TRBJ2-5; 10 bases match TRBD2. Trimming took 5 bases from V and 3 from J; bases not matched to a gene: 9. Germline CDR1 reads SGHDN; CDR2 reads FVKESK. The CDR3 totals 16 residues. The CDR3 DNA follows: TGTGCCAGCAGCTTCTGGAGCGGGGGGGCGAAAGAGACCCAGTACTTC. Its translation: CASSFWSGGAKETQYF.

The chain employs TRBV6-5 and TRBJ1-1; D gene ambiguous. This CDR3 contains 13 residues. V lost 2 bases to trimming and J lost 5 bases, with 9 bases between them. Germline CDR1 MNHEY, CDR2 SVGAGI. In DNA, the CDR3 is TGTGCCAGCAGTTACCCTCTGGGGACTGAAGCTTTCTTT. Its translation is CASSYPLGTEAFF.

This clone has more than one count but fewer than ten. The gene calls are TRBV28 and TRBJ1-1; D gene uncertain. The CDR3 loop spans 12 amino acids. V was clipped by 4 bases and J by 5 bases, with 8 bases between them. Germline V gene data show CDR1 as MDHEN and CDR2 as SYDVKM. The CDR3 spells CASSSSGTEAFF. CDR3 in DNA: TGTGCCAGCAGTTCGTCGGGTACTGAAGCTTTCTTT. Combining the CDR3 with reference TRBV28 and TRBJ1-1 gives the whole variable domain DVKVTQSSRYLVKRTGEKVFLECVQDMDHENMFWYRQDPGLGLRLIYFSYDVKMKEKGDIPEGYSVSREKKERFSLILESASTNQTSMYLCASSSSGTEAFFGQGTRLTVV.

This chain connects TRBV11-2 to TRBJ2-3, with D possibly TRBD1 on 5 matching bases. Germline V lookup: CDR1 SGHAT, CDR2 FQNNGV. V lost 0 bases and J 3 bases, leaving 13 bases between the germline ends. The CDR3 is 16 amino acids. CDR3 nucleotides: TGTGCCAGCAGCTTAGAAATCGCCGACAGAACAGATACGCAGTATTTT. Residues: CASSLEIADRTDTQYF.

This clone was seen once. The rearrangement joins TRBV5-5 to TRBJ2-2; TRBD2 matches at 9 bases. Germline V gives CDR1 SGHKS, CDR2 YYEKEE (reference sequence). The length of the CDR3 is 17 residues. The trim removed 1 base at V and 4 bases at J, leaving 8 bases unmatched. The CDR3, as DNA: TGTGCCAGCAGCTTGTACTGGGCGGGAGGGCCCACCGGGGAGCTGTTTTTT. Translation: CASSLYWAGGPTGELFF. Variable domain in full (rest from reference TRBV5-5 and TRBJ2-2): DAGVTQSPTHLIKTRGQQVTLRCSPISGHKSVSWYQQVLGQGPQFIFQYYEKEERGRGNFPDRFSARQFPNYSSELNVNALLLGDSALYLCASSLYWAGGPTGELFFGEGSRLTVL.

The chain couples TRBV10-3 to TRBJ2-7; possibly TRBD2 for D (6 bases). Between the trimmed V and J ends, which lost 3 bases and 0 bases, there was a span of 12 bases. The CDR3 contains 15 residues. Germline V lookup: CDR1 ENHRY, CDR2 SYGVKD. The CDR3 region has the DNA TGTGCCATCAGTGATTCTGGCGGGACCTCCTACGAGCAGTACTTC. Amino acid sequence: CAISDSGGTSYEQYF.